Here is one TCR beta chain with its context. Antigen: not known. These data come from a study of CD8 T cells in ankylosing spondylitis. The germline CDR1 and CDR2 sequences are MNHNS and SASEGT. With 0 bases removed from V and 1 base from J, the gap between germline ends came to 15 bases. The CDR3 loop spans 17 amino acids. Libraries for TCR beta were made by quantitative 5'-RACE with molecular barcodes. TCRdb re-called the 5' RACE reads through MiXCR, storing one row per CDR3 protein. Among roughly 130,000 distinct CDR3 sequences listed, 8% to 9% were seen once. Notes on the study in general: Certain motif variants had earlier been reported in reactive arthritis synovial fluid and blood.

The V call is TRBV6-1, the J call TRBJ1-1; a possible D gene is TRBD1 (5 bases). The sequence came from a male donor with ankylosing spondylitis. Sequenced sample: synovial fluid, either unsorted or a sorted T cell fraction (not recorded which). CDR3 sequence: CASSEAARAGWNTEAFF. DNA for the CDR3: TGTGCCAGCAGTGAAGCCGCGAGGGCAGGGTGGAACACTGAAGCTTTCTTT.